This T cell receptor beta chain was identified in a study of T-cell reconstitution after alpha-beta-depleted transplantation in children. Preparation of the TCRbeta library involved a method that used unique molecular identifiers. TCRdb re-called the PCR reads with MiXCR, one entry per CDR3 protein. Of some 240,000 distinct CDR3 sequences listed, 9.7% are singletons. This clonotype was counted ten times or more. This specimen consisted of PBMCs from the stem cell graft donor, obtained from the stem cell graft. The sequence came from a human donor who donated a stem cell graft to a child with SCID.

As DNA, the CDR3 is TGCAGCGTTGGGTATCCCTGGGATACGCAGTATTTT. Its protein is CSVGYPWDTQYF. The V call is TRBV29-1, the J call TRBJ2-3; D unclear. The CDR3 contains 12 residues. Germline V gene data show CDR1 as SQVTM and CDR2 as ANQGSEA. The V end was cut by 4 bases, the J end by 6 bases, with 11 bases between.